The 12 T cell receptor beta chains presented below share a single source sample, sequenced in a study of T-cell memory formation after mild COVID-19. TCRdb ran MiXCR on the 5' RACE reads and lists one entry per CDR3 protein. The table has about 400,000 distinct CDR3 sequences, approximately 19% seen once. Material: PBMCs or a T cell subset sorted from them (not recorded which). These receptor sequences come from a man younger than 35 who had mild COVID-19 (a few samples of this study predate the infection). Cell type and time point are not known.

The sample holds many counts of this clonotype. V usage is TRBV27 and J usage is TRBJ2-3, with a tentative D call TRBD1 (6 bases). Looked up from germline, CDR1 is MNHEY and CDR2 is SMNVEV (reference sequence). This CDR3 contains 17 residues. V dropped 2 bases and J dropped 3 bases, with 18 bases sitting between them. As DNA, the CDR3 is TGTGCCAGCAGTTTAACCGCAGGGGACGTGAGGACAGATACGCAGTATTTT. Residues: CASSLTAGDVRTDTQYF.

About this clonotype itself: This may stem from a read error, because a much larger clone lies one nucleotide away. The genes are TRBV9 and TRBJ2-3; D is perhaps TRBD2 (6 bases). The ends were cut back, 0 bases at V and 2 bases at J, with 7 bases in the middle. The CDR3 consists of 14 residues. Germline V gives CDR1 SGDLS, CDR2 YYNGEE. CDR3: CASSVGGDTDTQYF. CDR3 nucleotide sequence: TGTGCCAGCAGCGTAGGGGGGGACACAGATACGCAGTATTTT. Based on the CDR3 plus reference TRBV9 and TRBJ2-3, the full variable domain is DSGVTQTPKHLITATGQRVTLRCSPRSGDLSVYWYQQSLDQGLQFLIQYYNGEERAKGNILERFSAQQFPDLHSELNLSSLELGDSALYFCASSVGGDTDTQYFGPGTRLTVL.

This clonotype came up many times. J is TRBJ2-7 and V is TRBV20-1; the D is unclear. Germline CDR1 is DFQATT and CDR2 is SNEGSKA (reference sequence). The CDR3 consists of 12 residues. Trimming took off 0 bases at V and 1 base at J, with 4 bases between the two ends. The CDR3 spells CSARDGSYEQYF. CDR3 coding DNA: TGCAGTGCTAGAGACGGTTCCTACGAGCAGTACTTC.

V and J are TRBV28 and TRBJ1-1, with TRBD1 as a possible D gene (5 bases). The length of the CDR3 is 14 residues. The germline V gene has CDR1 MDHEN and CDR2 SYDVKM. Trimming shortened V by 3 bases and J by 4 bases, and 12 bases separated the two germline ends. This chain's CDR3 is CASSLSIGGTEAFF. Written as DNA, the CDR3 is TGTGCCAGCAGTTTGTCCATTGGGGGCACTGAAGCTTTCTTT.

This clonotype appeared a few times. The chain couples TRBV25-1 to TRBJ1-6; D is perhaps TRBD1 (5 bases). Trimming took 10 bases from V and 0 from J, leaving 19 bases between them. From germline, CDR1 is MGHDK and CDR2 SYGVNS. This CDR3 comprises 17 residues. The CDR3 region has the DNA TGTGCCACCACCCCCCGAGGGGTGAGCTCCTATAATTCACCCCTCCACTTT. Protein: CATTPRGVSSYNSPLHF.

The chain has TRBV6-5 and TRBJ2-2; D is ambiguous. The germline V gene encodes CDR1 MNHEY and CDR2 SVGAGI. Trimming stripped 2 bases from V and 2 bases from J, with 6 bases between. The CDR3 contains 14 residues. The chain's CDR3 is CASSYDGNTGELFF. The CDR3 DNA reads as TGTGCCAGCAGTTACGACGGAAACACCGGGGAGCTGTTTTTT.

The table lists this clonotype with many counts. The chain couples TRBV10-3 to TRBJ2-1; the match to TRBD1 covers 7 bases. The CDR3 consists of 18 residues. Germline CDR1 is ENHRY and CDR2 is SYGVKD. J lost 6 bases, V lost 5 bases, and 19 bases had no gene match. The chain's CDR3 is CAISTHFRGTAGPNEQFF. The CDR3 bases are TGTGCCATCAGTACACATTTCCGTGGGACAGCAGGCCCCAATGAGCAGTTCTTC.

This clonotype turned up a few times. The genes are TRBV5-1 and TRBJ1-1, with D possibly being TRBD1 (5 bases). Deletions cut 6 bases from V and 3 bases from J, with 15 bases between. Germline CDR1 SGHRS, CDR2 YFSETQ. The CDR3 contains 14 residues. This CDR3 is CASNPRGGDTEAFF. The CDR3 nucleotides read TGCGCCAGCAACCCAAGGGGAGGTGACACTGAAGCTTTCTTT. The whole variable domain, filled in from reference TRBV5-1 and TRBJ1-1, reads KAGVTQTPRYLIKTRGQQVTLSCSPISGHRSVSWYQQTPGQGLQFLFEYFSETQRNKGNFPGRFSGRQFSNSRSEMNVSTLELGDSALYLCASNPRGGDTEAFFGQGTRLTVV.

In the case of this clonotype: At one end, the junction sequence differs from germline, possibly due to a read error. The CDR3 here is CASSQDQETKYF. CDR3 nucleotide sequence: TGCGCCAGCAGTCAGGACCAAGAGACCAAGTACTTC. This rearrangement joins TRBV5-1 to TRBJ2-5; D unresolved. CDR1 is SGHRS and CDR2 is YFSETQ in the germline V gene. The CDR3 covers 12 residues.

V gene TRBV10-3 combines with J gene TRBJ1-5; the D is unclear. The germline gives CDR1 ENHRY, CDR2 SYGVKD. CDR3 size: 13 residues. V lost 3 bases to trimming and J lost 0 bases, with 3 bases between them. This CDR3 is CAISDYSNQPQHF. In DNA form, the CDR3 reads TGTGCCATCAGTGATTATAGCAATCAGCCCCAGCATTTT.

The chain employs TRBV28 and TRBJ2-7, with no clear D. V was shortened by 5 bases and J by 5 bases, with 16 bases between the two germline ends. Per the germline V gene, CDR1 is MDHEN and CDR2 is SYDVKM. The CDR3 sequence is 14 residues long. As DNA, the CDR3 is TGTGCCAGCAGTCAGTGGACGGGTCGGGACGAGCAGTACGTC. Translating it yields CASSQWTGRDEQYV.

This clonotype was seen repeatedly, ten times or more. The rearrangement joins TRBV7-2 to TRBJ1-1; D unresolved. Germline V gives CDR1 SGHTA, CDR2 FQGNSA. Trimming cost V 1 base and J 0 bases, with 6 bases left between them. CDR3 length equals 14 residues. The CDR3 DNA reads TGTGCCAGCAGCTTAGTAGTGCTGAACACTGAAGCTTTCTTT. Protein product: CASSLVVLNTEAFF.